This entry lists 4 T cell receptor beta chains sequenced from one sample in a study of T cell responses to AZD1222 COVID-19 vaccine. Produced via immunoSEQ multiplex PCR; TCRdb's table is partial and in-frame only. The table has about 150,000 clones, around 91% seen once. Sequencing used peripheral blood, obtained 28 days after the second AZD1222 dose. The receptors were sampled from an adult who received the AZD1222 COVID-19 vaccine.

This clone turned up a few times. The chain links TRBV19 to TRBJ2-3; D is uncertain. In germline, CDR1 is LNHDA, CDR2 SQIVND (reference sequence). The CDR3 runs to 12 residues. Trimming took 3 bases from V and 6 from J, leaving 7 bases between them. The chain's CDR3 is CASSIVGDTQYF. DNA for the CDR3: TGTGCCAGTAGTATTGTGGGGGATACGCAGTATTTT.

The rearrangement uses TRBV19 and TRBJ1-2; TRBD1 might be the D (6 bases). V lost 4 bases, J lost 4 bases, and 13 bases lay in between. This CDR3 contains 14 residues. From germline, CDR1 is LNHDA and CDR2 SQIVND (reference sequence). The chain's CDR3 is CASSTTGISYGYTF. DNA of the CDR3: TGTGCCAGTAGTACGACAGGCATTTCCTATGGCTACACCTTC.

The CDR3 nucleotides are TGTGCCAGCAGCTCGGACGTACAGAGCCGCCAGGGCTACACCTTC. This translates into CASSSDVQSRQGYTF. The chain couples TRBV5-4 to TRBJ1-2; no firm D call. The germline CDR1 and CDR2 sequences are SGHNT and YYREEE (reference sequence). The CDR3 totals 15 residues. Trimming left V 3 bases short and J 8 bases short, with 20 bases between. The full variable domain, completed using reference TRBV5-4 and TRBJ1-2, is ETGVTQSPTHLIKTRGQQVTLRCSSQSGHNTVSWYQQALGQGPQFIFQYYREEENGRGNFPPRFSGLQFPNYSSELNVNALELDDSALYLCASSSDVQSRQGYTFGSGTRLTVV.

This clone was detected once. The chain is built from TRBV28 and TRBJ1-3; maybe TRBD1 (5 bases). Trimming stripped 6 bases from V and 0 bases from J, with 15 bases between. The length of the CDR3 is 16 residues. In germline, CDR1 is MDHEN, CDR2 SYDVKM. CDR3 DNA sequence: TGTGCCAGCAGAGAGGCGGGGGTGAGCTCTGGAAACACCATATATTTT. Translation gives CASREAGVSSGNTIYF.